This is a list of T cell receptor beta chains from one sample in a study of Ad26.COV2.S vaccination and SARS-CoV-2 variants. Here immunoSEQ multiplex PCR was the method, and the copy in TCRdb shows in-frame clones only, minus some. The table has roughly 400,000 clones, roughly 90% seen once. The sample was peripheral blood, taken in a trial of Ad26.COV2.S vaccine versus placebo. These receptors originate from a person between 18 and 65 years old who received the Ad26.COV2.S COVID-19 vaccine or a placebo. The CDR3 runs from the conserved cysteine through the conserved F or W. D genes are given only for firm matches. Size is stated for part of the rows, as once, few or many counts, or as a class when the clone is expanded.

clone size	V gene	D gene	J gene	CDR3 DNA	CDR3 protein
once	TRBV15	TRBD2	TRBJ2-7	TGTGCCACCAGCGTATCGGCTAGCGGGGTCTACGAGCAGTACTTC	CATSVSASGVYEQYF
-	TRBV10-2	TRBD2	TRBJ2-3	TGCGCCAGCAGTGAGTCGCCGACTAGCGCCTACACAGATACGCAGTATTTT	CASSESPTSAYTDTQYF
once	TRBV19	-	TRBJ1-5	TGTGCCAGTAGTATCGGGACTTATAGCAATCAGCCCCAGCATTTT	CASSIGTYSNQPQHF
-	TRBV12-3/TRBV12-4	TRBD2	TRBJ2-7	TGTGCCAGTGAGCGGGGTGGGGAGCAGTACTTC	CASERGGEQYF
few	TRBV7-2	-	TRBJ1-2	TGTGCCAGCAGCTACCAGACTCCCGCGGGGGGCTACACCTTC	CASSYQTPAGGYTF
-	TRBV4-3	-	TRBJ2-1	TGCGCCAGCAGCCAACTAGGGCCTAGCTCCTACAATGAGCAGTTCTTC	CASSQLGPSSYNEQFF
-	TRBV28	-	TRBJ1-2	TGTGCCAGCACCCTGAGGGTCCGGGTTGATGGCTACACCTTC	CASTLRVRVDGYTF
-	TRBV19	TRBD1	TRBJ1-5	TGTGCCAGTACCTCCTGGAGGGGACAGTACAATCAGCCCCAGCATTTT	CASTSWRGQYNQPQHF
-	TRBV7-2	TRBD2	TRBJ2-1	TGTGCCAGCAGCCTGACTAGCGGGGGAGTAAATGAGCAGTTCTTC	CASSLTSGGVNEQFF
-	TRBV20-1	-	TRBJ1-1	TGCAGTGCTAGAGTCGGGACACAAGCTTTCTTT	CSARVGTQAFF